This record looks at one T cell receptor (beta chain) sequence and its context. Antigen specificity is unknown. This sample was taken from a study of T cell responses to AZD1222 COVID-19 vaccine. The ends were cut back, 0 bases at V and 1 base at J, with 7 bases in the middle. From germline, CDR1 is SGHRS and CDR2 YFSETQ. The CDR3 is made up of 14 amino acids. Regarding the study as a whole: Only 6 or 7 AZD1222 recipients tested seropositive at baseline. Dominant CD4 TCR responses targeted spike regions 160-218 and 743-854. In all cases, repertoires were sampled only after the peak T cell response. In a largely white British group with more females than males, clonal diversity was possibly underestimated.

Method: immunoSEQ multiplex PCR; TCRdb's copy keeps in-frame clones and lacks some. The sample comprises 110,000 to 150,000 clones, 85% to 90% of which are singletons, and about 1.5% rests with the top ten. The clonotype originates from an adult in good health. Here the sequenced sample was peripheral blood, taken on day 0 of AZD1222 vaccination. V usage is TRBV5-1 and J usage is TRBJ1-1; the D is unclear. CDR3 nucleotides: TGCGCCAGCAGCTTGGCCGCGGGGAACACTGAAGCTTTCTTT. It translates to CASSLAAGNTEAFF.